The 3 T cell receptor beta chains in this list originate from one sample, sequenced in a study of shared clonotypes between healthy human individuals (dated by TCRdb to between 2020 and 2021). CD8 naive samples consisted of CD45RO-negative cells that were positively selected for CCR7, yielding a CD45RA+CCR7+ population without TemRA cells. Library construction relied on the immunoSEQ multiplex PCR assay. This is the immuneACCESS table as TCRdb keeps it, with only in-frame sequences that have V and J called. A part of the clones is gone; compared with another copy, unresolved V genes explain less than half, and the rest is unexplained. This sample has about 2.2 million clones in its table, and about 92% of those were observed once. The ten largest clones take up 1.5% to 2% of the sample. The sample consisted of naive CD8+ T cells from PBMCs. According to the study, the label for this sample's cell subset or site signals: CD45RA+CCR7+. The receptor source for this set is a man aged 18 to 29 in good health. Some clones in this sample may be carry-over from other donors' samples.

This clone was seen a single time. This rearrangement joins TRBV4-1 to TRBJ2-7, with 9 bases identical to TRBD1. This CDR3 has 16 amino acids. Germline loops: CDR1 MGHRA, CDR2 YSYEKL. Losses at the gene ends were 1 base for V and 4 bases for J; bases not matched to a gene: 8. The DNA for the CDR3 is TGCGCCAGCAGCCAAGTATTAGGGGACAGGGTTTACGAGCAGTACTTC. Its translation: CASSQVLGDRVYEQYF.

CDR3 in DNA: TGTGCCAGTAAAGGGTGGGACTCTGGGGCCAACGTCCTGACTTTC. It specifies CASKGWDSGANVLTF. V gene TRBV19 combines with J gene TRBJ2-6; no clear D. V lost 7 bases and J lost 0, with 10 bases in between. Germline-derived CDR1 and CDR2 are LNHDA and SQIVND (reference sequence). The CDR3 length is 15 residues.

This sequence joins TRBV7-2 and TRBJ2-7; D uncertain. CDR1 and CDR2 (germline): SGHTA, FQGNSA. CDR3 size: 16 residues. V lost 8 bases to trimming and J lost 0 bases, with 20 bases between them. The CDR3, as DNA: TGTGCCAGCCGCCCTTCGATAGGGATCAGCTCCTACGAGCAGTACTTC. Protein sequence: CASRPSIGISSYEQYF.